Sequencing of this TCR beta chain was carried out in a study of blood T cell repertoires in COVID-19 (dated by TCRdb to about 2020). In the study overall: Collaborator samples came from the United States, Italy and Spain and covered acute and convalescent phases of COVID-19. The material from the prospective study consisted of cDNA or gDNA derived from T cells, B-cell-depleted T cells, or PBMCs. HLA class I and class II types, where available, came from metadata supplied by the sample provider rather than from assay-based typing. The repertoires were made available in a free public database intended to serve as a resource for research on the immune response to SARS-CoV-2. Nearly every sample came with metadata listing a de-identified subject ID, COVID-19 status, age in years and sex. Samples were obtained from the ongoing ImmuneRACE study (first 160 participants) and from some 1,300 subjects provided by 6 global collaborators. Deeply sampled blood TCRbeta repertoires from subjects exposed to, actively infected with, or recovered from COVID-19 were included in the dataset. Overall results and qualifications from the work: How much clinical and demographic metadata was included differed by source and by participant, and the metadata was provided uncurated.

TCRbeta CDR3 regions were amplified from genomic DNA using the immunoSEQ Assay, a bias-controlled multiplex PCR. As for the authors' bioinformatics: Within the assay, amplification of reference gene primers was used to estimate how many nucleated cells each sample contained. To quantify the absolute abundance of each unique TCRbeta CDR3 rearrangement, sequence reads were collapsed and filtered. For each sample, productive Simpson clonality was calculated as the square root of Simpson's diversity index across productive rearrangements. As stored in TCRdb, this immuneACCESS dataset retains in-frame rearrangements with V and J assigned. A fraction of the clones does not appear; measured against another copy, unresolved V genes explain less than half of the discrepancy, and the remainder lacks a known reason. Clonal size and the V and J genes are those of that table, whereas D and trimming came from the DNA. In this sample the table shows over 150,000 clones, approximately 91% of which occur a single time. Over 15% of the sample is held by the ten biggest clonotypes.

One collaborating source in Seattle enrolled patients during active infection and followed them longitudinally through the course of disease. Each collaborating institution followed its own protocols to collect whole blood in K2EDTA tubes. Collaborator samples were shipped for TCRbeta analysis as frozen whole blood, isolated PBMCs, or DNA extracted from either sample type. The CDR1 and CDR2 encoded by the germline V gene are SQVTM and ANQGSEA. The V end loses 6 bases and the J end loses 2 bases, and a stretch of 16 bases separates them. Counted from cysteine to phenylalanine, this CDR3 has 14 amino acids. The sequence is cut down to CDR3 DNA, 42 bases in frame from base 1. The sample holds a few counts of this clone. No antigen is known for it. No clone much larger than this one lies a single base away; base qualities are absent.

The specimen was peripheral blood. The chain is encoded by TRBV29-1 joined to TRBJ2-5, with a weak D call of TRBD1 (6 bases match). This TCR came from a man aged 45-60 years with COVID-19, enrolled during active disease. CDR3 loop: CSVDWSGAQETQYF. The bases read TGCAGCGTCGATTGGTCAGGGGCACAAGAGACCCAGTACTTC.